Ten or more counts support the clone carrying this TCR beta chain. TCRdb used MiXCR to reprocess the 5' RACE reads, holding one entry per CDR3 protein. The sample shows about 66,000 distinct CDR3 sequences, approximately 5% of them seen only once. The sample belongs to a study of neurological immune-mediated disorders. Trimming removed 6 bases at V and 14 bases at J, with 23 bases between. CDR3 length equals 15 residues. CDR1 and CDR2 (germline): SGHTA, FQGNSA. This TCR was sampled from a woman in her 70s with multiple sclerosis. What was sequenced was PBMCs. This chain links TRBV7-2 with TRBJ1-6, with D perhaps matching TRBD1 (5 bases). In DNA form, the CDR3 reads TGTGCCAGCAGACCTCCGGGACTCTCGACTAGTGCCCTCCACTTT. Amino acids: CASRPPGLSTSALHF.